This T cell receptor (beta chain) was found in a study of cytomegalovirus exposure and HLA in healthy donors. The germline V gene encodes CDR1 SGHRS and CDR2 YFSETQ. CDR3 length equals 17 residues. With V trimmed by 1 base and J by 1 base, 5 bases remained unmatched. On this clone itself: Its antigen is unknown.

Study findings and constraints: The authors enumerated some 160 TCR beta chains as linked to cytomegalovirus.

Sequenced by immunoSEQ multiplex PCR; TCRdb stores in-frame clones only, minus some. The profile shows some 130,000 clones, 89% of them singletons. The sample taken for sequencing was PBMCs. This receptor was taken from a woman younger than 30 in good health and CMV-seronegative. The V gene is TRBV5-1, the J gene TRBJ1-1; 12 bases line up with TRBD1. The DNA for the CDR3 is TGCGCCAGCAGCTTGTGGGGACAGGGGGCCTCGAACACTGAAGCTTTCTTT. Its translation is CASSLWGQGASNTEAFF.